This TCR beta chain was captured in a study of OX40 agonist ivuxolimab in advanced cancers. Points from the study as a whole: More expanded clones were found, on average, in CD8+ than in CD4+ T cells.

The CDR3 is made up of 14 amino acids. Germline assignment: CDR1 LNHNV and CDR2 YYDKDF (reference sequence). The V and J ends lost 8 bases and 6 bases respectively, with 16 bases between them. Concerning this clone itself: As yet, its antigen is unknown.

With baseline, cycle 4 day 1, and cycle 7 day 1 as timepoints, blood was sampled. Profiling relied on immunoSEQ multiplex PCR, and the TCRdb table lists in-frame clones only, not all of them. The sample yields some 100,000 clones, under 95% seen once. The chain joins TRBV15 to TRBJ2-2; D is uncertain. The sample here was CD4+ or CD8+ T cells sorted from blood, taken in a trial of the OX40 agonist ivuxolimab. This sequence originates from an adult with an advanced solid tumor such as melanoma, head and neck, liver or kidney cancer. CDR3 amino acids: CATAVAQKAGELFF. The CDR3, as DNA: TGTGCCACCGCCGTGGCCCAGAAAGCCGGGGAGCTGTTTTTT.